The clone carrying this TCR beta chain was detected only once. Its antigen is undetermined. The sample is drawn from a study of T-cell memory formation after mild COVID-19. Study information: Clusters of TCRs were largely donor specific.

Constant-segment primers served in 5'RACE that generated TCR alpha and TCR beta cDNA libraries bearing sample barcodes and UMIs. From the 5' RACE reads, TCRdb called clonotypes with MiXCR, one entry per CDR3 protein. The table shows about 190,000 distinct CDR3 sequences, with approximately 20% occurring only once. Broader study findings: Nothing showed for sure that second-wave clones peaking on day 37 were SARS-CoV-2 specific. Pre-infection memory contained some responding clones, which suggested that cross-reactive memory had joined.

Specimen: PBMCs or a T cell subset sorted from them (not recorded which). This TCR came from an adult woman who had mild COVID-19 (a few samples of this study predate the infection). Cell type and time point are not known.

The CDR3 sequence: CASSQVVGDTGELFF. DNA of the CDR3: TGTGCCAGCAGCCAAGTTGTAGGGGACACCGGGGAGCTGTTTTTT. The chain recombines TRBV4-2 with TRBJ2-2; D might be TRBD1 (5 bases). Trimming removed 1 base from V and 3 bases from J, with 9 bases in between. CDR3 length: 15 amino acids. The V gene's germline CDR1 is LGHNA and CDR2 YNFKEQ.